The table lists the clone carrying this T cell receptor (beta chain) with a few counts. The antigen is undetermined. This entry is derived from a study of identical twins. Each CDR3 protein is one row after TCRdb ran MiXCR on the 5' RACE reads. The sample gives 1.5 million or so distinct CDR3 sequences, around 29% of which show up once; roughly 0.3% is in the top ten. V was clipped by 4 bases and J by 2 bases; unmatched bases: 15. The V gene's germline CDR1 is SGHRS and CDR2 YFSETQ. CDR3 length: 18 residues. Study findings and constraints: Researchers reported weaker excess twin sharing in beta out-of-frame sequences. Its conclusions, products of cross-sectional statistical analysis, did not come from following the same donors. Cord blood's abundant beta clonotypes had fewer insertions, unlike memory repertoires.

Sequencing input: cord blood. The chain carries TRBV5-1 and TRBJ2-4, with TRBD2 identical over 7 bases. This receptor was obtained from a newborn girl in good health. Here the CDR3 DNA reads TGCGCCAGCAGCCGGGTGTGGGAGCGGGAAGGCCCCAAAAACATTCAGTACTTC. As protein: CASSRVWEREGPKNIQYF.